The 23 T cell receptor beta chains given below trace back to one sample, sequenced in a study of blood T cell repertoires in COVID-19. The assay was immunoSEQ multiplex PCR, and TCRdb's table has in-frame clones only and misses some. This repertoire shows about 200,000 clones, about 86% found once; its top ten account for approximately 4%. Sequencing was performed on PBMCs or T cells enriched from blood (not recorded which). The receptors here all came from a woman in her 30s who had been exposed to COVID-19.

The genes are TRBV7-8 and TRBJ1-5, with D possibly being TRBD1 (5 bases). CDR1 is SGHVS, CDR2 FQNEAQ, per germline. The CDR3 sequence is 16 residues long. The ends were cut back, 5 bases at V and 2 bases at J, with 16 bases in the middle. The CDR3 bases are TGTGCCAGCAGCGCCCTCCGTTGGGGGGGCAATCAGCCCCAGCATTTT. Translating gives CASSALRWGGNQPQHF.

The rearrangement links TRBV10-2 to TRBJ2-2; 11 bases line up with TRBD2. The CDR3 loop spans 16 amino acids. Germline V gives CDR1 WSHSY, CDR2 SAAADI. V dropped 7 bases and J dropped 2; count of bases not matched to a gene: 6. The CDR3 sequence is CASIASGGPNTGELFF. The CDR3 region has the DNA TGCGCCAGCATCGCTAGCGGGGGGCCAAACACCGGGGAGCTGTTTTTT.

This chain connects TRBV7-3 to TRBJ1-1; D is possibly TRBD1 (6 bases). Trimming stripped 4 bases from V and 5 bases from J, with 11 bases between. Germline-derived CDR1 and CDR2 are SGHTA and FQGTGA. The CDR3 covers 13 residues. This CDR3 is CASSSQGGTEAFF. The CDR3 bases are TGTGCCAGCAGCTCACAGGGTGGGACTGAAGCTTTCTTT.

The genes are TRBV10-3 and TRBJ1-2; D remains unclear. Germline V gene sequence: CDR1 ENHRY, CDR2 SYGVKD. The CDR3 is 12 amino acids. V lost 4 bases and J lost 8, with 11 bases in between. CDR3 DNA: TGTGCCATCAGTGGTAGGGAGGAGGGCTACACCTTC. This gives the protein CAISGREEGYTF.

This chain links TRBV11-3 with TRBJ1-1; TRBD1 aligns across 9 bases. Germline V lookup: CDR1 SGHNT, CDR2 YENEEA. Trimming removed 4 bases from V and 8 bases from J; junction bases left unmatched: 5. The CDR3 contains 13 residues. The DNA of the CDR3 is TGTGCCAGCAGCTCCCGACAGGGGGGAGAAGCTTTCTTT. Translated, it gives CASSSRQGGEAFF.

The chain is built from TRBV27 and TRBJ1-1; D is unclear. CDR3 length: 14 amino acids. Trimming took off 9 bases at V and 4 bases at J, with 18 bases between the two ends. Germline V gives CDR1 MNHEY, CDR2 SMNVEV (reference sequence). In nucleotides, the CDR3 is TGTGCCAGTCGCACGGGTGCCGGGGTCACTGAAGCTTTCTTT. Translated: CASRTGAGVTEAFF.

V usage is TRBV4-2 and J usage is TRBJ1-2; TRBD1 aligns across 7 bases. This CDR3 has 20 residues. CDR1 is LGHNA, CDR2 YNFKEQ, per germline. V trimming: 0 bases; J trimming: 2 bases; junction bases outside the gene matches: 18. This CDR3 is CASSQERWGTAVTNNYGYTF. DNA for the CDR3: TGTGCCAGCAGCCAAGAAAGATGGGGGACAGCCGTAACAAACAACTATGGCTACACCTTC.

CDR3 amino acids: CASSLAGTANNEQFF. CDR3 DNA: TGCGCCAGCAGCTTGGCCGGGACAGCGAACAATGAGCAGTTCTTC. This sequence joins TRBV5-1 and TRBJ2-1; 7 bases agree with TRBD1. The CDR3 covers 15 residues. Germline lookup yields CDR1 SGHRS and CDR2 YFSETQ. Trimming took 0 bases from V and 5 from J; bases not matched to a gene: 5. The full variable domain, with the rest looked up from reference TRBV5-1 and TRBJ2-1, is KAGVTQTPRYLIKTRGQQVTLSCSPISGHRSVSWYQQTPGQGLQFLFEYFSETQRNKGNFPGRFSGRQFSNSRSEMNVSTLELGDSALYLCASSLAGTANNEQFFGPGTRLTVL.

The chain uses TRBV6-1 and TRBJ2-3; D perhaps matches TRBD2 (6 bases). The ends were cut back, 0 bases at V and 7 bases at J, with 11 bases in the middle. The CDR3 runs 14 residues. Germline V gene data show CDR1 as MNHNS and CDR2 as SASEGT. CDR3 coding DNA: TGTGCCAGCAGTGAAGCGCTCGGGGGAAATACGCAGTATTTT. Protein sequence: CASSEALGGNTQYF.

In its sample, this clone was seen a few times. CDR3 in amino acids: CATEGAGSDTQYF. CDR3 coding DNA: TGTGCCACGGAGGGGGCGGGATCAGATACGCAGTATTTT. The chain joins TRBV24-1 to TRBJ2-3, with D possibly being TRBD1 (7 bases). This CDR3 has 13 residues. V was trimmed by 10 bases and J by 4 bases, leaving 14 bases between them. The germline gives CDR1 KGHDR, CDR2 SFDVKD.

Only a few counts were recorded for this clone. The CDR3 spells CASSIGGTGFMTDTQYF. In nucleotides, the CDR3 is TGTGCCAGTAGTATAGGAGGGACAGGGTTTATGACAGATACGCAGTATTTT. The V call is TRBV19, the J call TRBJ2-3; TRBD1 matches at 9 bases. Germline V gives CDR1 LNHDA, CDR2 SQIVND (reference sequence). The CDR3 has 17 amino acids. The V segment lost 1 base and the J segment 3 bases; nucleotides outside the gene matches: 8.

The rearrangement links TRBV29-1 to TRBJ2-3, with a weak D call TRBD1 (6 bases). Germline loops: CDR1 SQVTM, CDR2 ANQGSEA. V shed 4 bases and J shed 2 bases, with 13 bases lying between them. The CDR3 runs to 14 residues. CDR3 in amino acids: CSVGQASYTDTQYF. CDR3 sequence (DNA): TGCAGCGTTGGACAGGCGAGTTACACAGATACGCAGTATTTT.

This clone was found a few times. The chain combines TRBV27 with TRBJ1-5; D is uncertain. Germline CDR1 MNHEY, CDR2 SMNVEV (reference sequence). Trimming stripped 5 bases from V and 0 bases from J, with 14 bases between. This CDR3 is built from 16 residues. The CDR3 is CASSHSAGYSNQPQHF. CDR3 DNA sequence: TGTGCCAGCAGTCACTCAGCAGGCTATAGCAATCAGCCCCAGCATTTT.

V and J are TRBV15 and TRBJ2-2; a weak D match, TRBD2 (5 bases). Per the germline V gene, CDR1 is LNHNV and CDR2 is YYDKDF (reference sequence). V was clipped by 1 base and J by 7 bases, with 13 bases between them. The CDR3 runs to 15 residues. The CDR3 bases are TGTGCCACCAGCAGAGTAAAGGGCGGGCACGGGGAGCTGTTTTTT. This sequence encodes CATSRVKGGHGELFF.

The CDR3 DNA follows: TGCGCCAGCACCCATGACACCCTCTCCTACAATGAGCAGTTCTTC. It codes for CASTHDTLSYNEQFF. V is TRBV5-1 and J is TRBJ2-1; D gene uncertain. V gave up 6 bases and J gave up 0 bases, with 13 bases separating them. The CDR3 loop spans 15 amino acids. Germline values: CDR1 SGHRS, CDR2 YFSETQ.

The chain has TRBV4-1 and TRBJ2-7; 11 positions agree with TRBD1. Germline V CDR1 and CDR2: MGHRA, YSYEKL. V shed 1 base, J shed 5 bases, and the junction held 1 base outside the gene matches. CDR3 length: 14 residues. The CDR3 region is CASSQGDRGDEQYF. The CDR3 DNA follows: TGCGCCAGCAGCCAAGGGGACAGGGGGGACGAGCAGTACTTC.

The V gene is TRBV19, the J gene TRBJ1-2; TRBD1 aligns across 8 bases. Germline V gene data show CDR1 as LNHDA and CDR2 as SQIVND (reference sequence). The CDR3 sequence is 15 residues long. V lost 3 bases, J lost 7 bases, and 10 bases stayed unmatched. The DNA of the CDR3 is TGTGCCAGTAGTATGGGACAGGCTGTCCGGAGTGGCTACACCTTC. This sequence encodes CASSMGQAVRSGYTF. The variable domain in full, completed from reference TRBV19 and TRBJ1-2, reads DGGITQSPKYLFRKEGQNVTLSCEQNLNHDAMYWYRQDPGQGLRLIYYSQIVNDFQKGDIAEGYSVSREKKESFPLTVTSAQKNPTAFYLCASSMGQAVRSGYTFGSGTRLTVV.

The gene calls are TRBV2 and TRBJ2-1; 8 bases fit TRBD2. This CDR3 is 16 amino acids long. The germline V gene has CDR1 SNHLY and CDR2 FYNNEI. V shed 1 base and J 2 bases; nucleotides not matched to a gene: 4. The CDR3: CASSEGTSRPYNEQFF. Written as DNA, the CDR3 is TGTGCCAGCAGTGAAGGGACTAGCAGGCCCTACAATGAGCAGTTCTTC.

This clone was seen more than once but under ten times. The rearrangement joins TRBV10-3 to TRBJ2-7; 7 positions agree with TRBD1. This CDR3 has 14 residues. Per germline, CDR1 ENHRY and CDR2 SYGVKD. J was trimmed by 6 bases and V by 2 bases; bases with no gene match: 7. This CDR3 reads CAISEGQVVGEQYF. As DNA, the CDR3 is TGTGCCATCAGTGAGGGACAGGTGGTCGGCGAGCAGTACTTC.

The J gene is TRBJ1-2, the V gene TRBV5-1; 7 nucleotides align to TRBD1. V shed 5 bases, J shed 7 bases, and the junction held 11 bases outside the gene matches. The germline V gene has CDR1 SGHRS and CDR2 YFSETQ. The length of the CDR3 is 14 residues. The CDR3 coding sequence is TGCGCCAGCAGGCCGATTTACAGGGGCGGTGGCTACACCTTC. Its translation: CASRPIYRGGGYTF.

The chain has TRBV10-2 and TRBJ2-6, with a tentative D call TRBD1 (6 bases). Germline lookup yields CDR1 WSHSY and CDR2 SAAADI. CDR3 length: 15 amino acids. Trimming stripped 5 bases from V and 6 bases from J, with 14 bases between. The CDR3, as DNA: TGCGCCAGCAGTTCGCAGGGGTCCGAGGCCAACGTCCTGACTTTC. Protein product: CASSSQGSEANVLTF.

The V gene is TRBV5-1, the J gene TRBJ2-2; 7 positions match TRBD1. Trimming removed 4 bases from V and 1 base from J; junction bases left unmatched: 1. CDR3 length equals 14 residues. CDR1 SGHRS and CDR2 YFSETQ come from the germline V gene. In nucleotides, the CDR3 is TGCGCCAGCAGCGCAGGGGGGAACACCGGGGAGCTGTTTTTT. Its protein product is CASSAGGNTGELFF.

The chain links TRBV3-1 (or the pseudogene TRBV3-2) to TRBJ1-2; D ambiguous. The CDR3 is made up of 13 amino acids. Looked up from germline, CDR1 is LGHDT and CDR2 is YNNKEL (reference sequence). The V end lost 7 bases, the J end lost 4 bases, and 13 bases lay between the germline ends. As DNA, the CDR3 is TGTGCCAGCACCTCCCCGGTTGGCTATGGCTACACCTTC. Translating it yields CASTSPVGYGYTF.